This T cell receptor (beta chain) came from a study of T cell responses to AZD1222 COVID-19 vaccine. Study-wide results and limits: Baseline testing showed seropositivity in only five or six AZD1222 recipients. Donors, mostly white British, included more females; clonal diversity was possibly underestimated.

The CDR3 sequence is 13 residues long. The ends lost 5 bases at V and 4 bases at J; junction bases unmatched: 3. Per germline, CDR1 KGHSH and CDR2 LQKENI. With regard to this clone: The antigen remains unidentified.

This table comes from immunoSEQ multiplex PCR, and its TCRdb copy is limited to in-frame clones, with some not included. The table has under 150,000 clones, about 90% seen once. This chain uses TRBV18 with TRBJ1-1; TRBD1 matches at 8 bases. The sequencing here drew on peripheral blood, taken on day 0 of AZD1222 vaccination. The TCR originated in an adult in good health. CDR3 amino acids: CASSTGTGTEAFF. CDR3 nucleotide sequence: TGTGCCAGCTCAACCGGGACAGGCACTGAAGCTTTCTTT.